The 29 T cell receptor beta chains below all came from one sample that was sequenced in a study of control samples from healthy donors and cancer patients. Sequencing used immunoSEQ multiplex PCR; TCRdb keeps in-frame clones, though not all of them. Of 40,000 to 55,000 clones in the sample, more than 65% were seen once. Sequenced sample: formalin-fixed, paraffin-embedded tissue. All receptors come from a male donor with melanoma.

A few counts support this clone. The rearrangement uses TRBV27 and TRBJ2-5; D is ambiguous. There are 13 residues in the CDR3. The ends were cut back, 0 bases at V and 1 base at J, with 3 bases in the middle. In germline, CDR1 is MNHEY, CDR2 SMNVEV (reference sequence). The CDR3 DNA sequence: TGTGCCAGCAGTTTATCTTCCCAAGAGACCCAGTACTTC. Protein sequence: CASSLSSQETQYF.

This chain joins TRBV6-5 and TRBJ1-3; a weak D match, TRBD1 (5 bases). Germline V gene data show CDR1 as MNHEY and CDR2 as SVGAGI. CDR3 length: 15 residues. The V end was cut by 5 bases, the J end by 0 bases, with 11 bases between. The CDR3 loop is CASSPRGNSGNTIYF. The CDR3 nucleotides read TGTGCCAGCAGTCCCCGGGGGAACTCTGGAAACACCATATATTTT.

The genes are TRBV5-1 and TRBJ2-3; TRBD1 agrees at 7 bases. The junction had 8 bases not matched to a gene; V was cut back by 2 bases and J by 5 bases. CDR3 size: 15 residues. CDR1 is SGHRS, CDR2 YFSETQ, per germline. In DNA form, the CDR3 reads TGCGCCAGCAGCTTTTTTTTAGGGGGCAAAGATACGCAGTATTTT. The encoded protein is CASSFFLGGKDTQYF.

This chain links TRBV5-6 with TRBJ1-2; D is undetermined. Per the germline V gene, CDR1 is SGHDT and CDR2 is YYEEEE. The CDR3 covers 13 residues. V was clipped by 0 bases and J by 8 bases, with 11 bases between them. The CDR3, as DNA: TGTGCCAGCAGCTTGGCCGTGATCTCCGGCTACACCTTC. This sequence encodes CASSLAVISGYTF.

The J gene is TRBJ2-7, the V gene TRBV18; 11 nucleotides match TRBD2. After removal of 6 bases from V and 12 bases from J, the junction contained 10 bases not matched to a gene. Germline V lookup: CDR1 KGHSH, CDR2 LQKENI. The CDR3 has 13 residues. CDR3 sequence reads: CASSGTSGRGGYF. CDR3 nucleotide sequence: TGTGCCAGCTCCGGGACTAGCGGACGAGGGGGGTACTTC.

CDR3 DNA sequence: TGCGCCAGCAGCTTGGAACTAGCGGAGTCGCAGTTCTTC. Its translation: CASSLELAESQFF. The rearrangement joins TRBV5-1 to TRBJ2-1; 8 bases line up with TRBD2. Trimming cost V 0 bases and J 12 bases; bases outside gene matches: 5. This CDR3 spans 13 amino acids. CDR1 is SGHRS and CDR2 is YFSETQ in the germline V gene. The entire variable domain, with the rest obtained from reference TRBV5-1 and TRBJ2-1, is as follows: KAGVTQTPRYLIKTRGQQVTLSCSPISGHRSVSWYQQTPGQGLQFLFEYFSETQRNKGNFPGRFSGRQFSNSRSEMNVSTLELGDSALYLCASSLELAESQFFGPGTRLTVL.

The CDR3 nucleotides read TGCGCCAGTCAATTCGGGACAGGCATCACAGATACGCAGTATTTT. Its translation is CASQFGTGITDTQYF. V is TRBV5-1 and J is TRBJ2-3; TRBD1 aligns across 8 bases. The germline gives CDR1 SGHRS, CDR2 YFSETQ. Unmatched junction bases numbered 10, after V lost 8 bases and J lost 2 bases. The length of the CDR3 is 15 residues. Looking up the rest from reference TRBV5-1 and TRBJ2-3 gives the full variable domain: KAGVTQTPRYLIKTRGQQVTLSCSPISGHRSVSWYQQTPGQGLQFLFEYFSETQRNKGNFPGRFSGRQFSNSRSEMNVSTLELGDSALYLCASQFGTGITDTQYFGPGTRLTVL.

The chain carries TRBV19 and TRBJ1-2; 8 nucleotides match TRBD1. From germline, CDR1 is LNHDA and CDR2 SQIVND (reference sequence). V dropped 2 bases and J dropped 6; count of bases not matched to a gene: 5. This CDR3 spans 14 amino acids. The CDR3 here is CASSIQGQVDGYTF. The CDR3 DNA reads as TGTGCCAGTAGTATACAGGGACAGGTTGATGGCTACACCTTC.

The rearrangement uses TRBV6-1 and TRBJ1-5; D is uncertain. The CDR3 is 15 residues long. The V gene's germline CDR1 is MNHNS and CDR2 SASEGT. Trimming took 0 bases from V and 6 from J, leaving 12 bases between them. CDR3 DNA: TGTGCCAGCAGTGAAGCGCTGACCTTGGGTCAGCCCCAGCATTTT. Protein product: CASSEALTLGQPQHF.

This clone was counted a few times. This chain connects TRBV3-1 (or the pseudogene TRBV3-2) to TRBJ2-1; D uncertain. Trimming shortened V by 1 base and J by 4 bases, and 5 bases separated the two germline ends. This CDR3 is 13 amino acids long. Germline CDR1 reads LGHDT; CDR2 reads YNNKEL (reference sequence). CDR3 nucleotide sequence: TGTGCCAGCAGCCAAGTCCGGTACAATGAGCAGTTCTTC. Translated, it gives CASSQVRYNEQFF.

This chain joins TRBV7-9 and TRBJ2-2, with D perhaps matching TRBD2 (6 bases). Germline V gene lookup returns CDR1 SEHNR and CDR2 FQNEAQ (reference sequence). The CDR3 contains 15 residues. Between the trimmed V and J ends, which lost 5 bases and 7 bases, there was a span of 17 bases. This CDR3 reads CASSLPQGLGGELFF. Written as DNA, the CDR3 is TGTGCCAGCAGCCTCCCGCAGGGACTGGGCGGGGAGCTGTTTTTT. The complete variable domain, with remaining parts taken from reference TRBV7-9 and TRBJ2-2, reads DTGVSQNPRHKITKRGQNVTFRCDPISEHNRLYWYRQTLGQGPEFLTYFQNEAQLEKSRLLSDRFSAERPKGSFSTLEIQRTEQGDSAMYLCASSLPQGLGGELFFGEGSRLTVL.

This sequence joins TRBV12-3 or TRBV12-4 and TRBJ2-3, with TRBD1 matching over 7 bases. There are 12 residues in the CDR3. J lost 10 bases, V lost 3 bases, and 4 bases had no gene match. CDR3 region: CASSFLGTAQYF. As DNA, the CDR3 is TGTGCCAGCAGTTTCCTTGGGACAGCGCAGTATTTT.

DNA of the CDR3: TGTGCCAGCAGCTTGGGGGCAAAAGAGACCCAGTACTTC. Its protein is CASSLGAKETQYF. This chain connects TRBV5-5 to TRBJ2-5; no firm D call. The germline gives CDR1 SGHKS, CDR2 YYEKEE (reference sequence). Trimming removed 0 bases at V and 3 bases at J, with 6 bases between. The CDR3 runs to 13 residues.

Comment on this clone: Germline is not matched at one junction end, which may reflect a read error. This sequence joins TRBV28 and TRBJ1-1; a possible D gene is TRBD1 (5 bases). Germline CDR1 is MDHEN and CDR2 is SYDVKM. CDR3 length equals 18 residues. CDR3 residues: CASRLFGELGRGDTEAFF. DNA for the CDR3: TGTGCCAGCAGATTATTTGGGGAGTTAGGGAGAGGGGACACTGAAGCTTTCTTT.

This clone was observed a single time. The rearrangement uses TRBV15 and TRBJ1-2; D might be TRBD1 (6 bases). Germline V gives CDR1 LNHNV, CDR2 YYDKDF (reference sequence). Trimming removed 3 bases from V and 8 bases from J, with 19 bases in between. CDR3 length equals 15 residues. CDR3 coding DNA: TGTGCCACCAGCAGCCTTAACCCCCAGGGGAGAGGCTACACCTTC. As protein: CATSSLNPQGRGYTF.

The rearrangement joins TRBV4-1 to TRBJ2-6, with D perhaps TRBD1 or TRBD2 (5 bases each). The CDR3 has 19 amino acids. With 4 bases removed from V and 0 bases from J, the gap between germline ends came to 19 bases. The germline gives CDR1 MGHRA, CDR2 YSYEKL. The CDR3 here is CASSPSPGRWGSGANVLTF. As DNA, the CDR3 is TGCGCCAGCAGCCCTAGTCCGGGACGGTGGGGCTCTGGGGCCAACGTCCTGACTTTC.

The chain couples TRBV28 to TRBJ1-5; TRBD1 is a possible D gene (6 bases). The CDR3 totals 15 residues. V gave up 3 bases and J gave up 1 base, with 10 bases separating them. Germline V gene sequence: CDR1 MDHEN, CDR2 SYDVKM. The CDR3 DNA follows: TGTGCCAGCAGTTTGGGGGGGGCCAGCAATCAGCCCCAGCATTTT. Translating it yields CASSLGGASNQPQHF.

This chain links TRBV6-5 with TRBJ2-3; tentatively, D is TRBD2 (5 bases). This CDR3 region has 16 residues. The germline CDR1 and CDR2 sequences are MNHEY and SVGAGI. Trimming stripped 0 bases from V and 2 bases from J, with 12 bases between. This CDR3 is CASSYSREISTDTQYF. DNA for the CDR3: TGTGCCAGCAGTTACTCTCGGGAAATCTCCACAGATACGCAGTATTTT.

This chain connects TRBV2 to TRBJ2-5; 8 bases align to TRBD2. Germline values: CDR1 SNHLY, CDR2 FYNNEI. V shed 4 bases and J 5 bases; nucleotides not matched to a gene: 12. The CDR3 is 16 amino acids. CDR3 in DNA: TGTGCCAGCAGTGGGCGGGCGGGGGGCTTGAGGGAGACCCAGTACTTC. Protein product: CASSGRAGGLRETQYF.

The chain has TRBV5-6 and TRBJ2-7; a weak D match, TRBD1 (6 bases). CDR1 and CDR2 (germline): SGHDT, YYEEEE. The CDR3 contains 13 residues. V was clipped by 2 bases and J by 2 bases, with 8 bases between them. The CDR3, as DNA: TGTGCCAGCAGCTTCCGGGACACCTACGAGCAGTACTTC. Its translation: CASSFRDTYEQYF.

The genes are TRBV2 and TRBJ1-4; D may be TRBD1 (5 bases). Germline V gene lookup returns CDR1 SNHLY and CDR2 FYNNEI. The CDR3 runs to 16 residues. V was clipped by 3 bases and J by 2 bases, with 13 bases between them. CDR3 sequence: CASSDNGASTNEKLFF. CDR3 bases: TGTGCCAGCAGTGACAATGGGGCGTCGACTAATGAAAAACTGTTTTTT. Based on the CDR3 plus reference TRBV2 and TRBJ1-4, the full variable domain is EPEVTQTPSHQVTQMGQEVILRCVPISNHLYFYWYRQILGQKVEFLVSFYNNEISEKSEIFDDQFSVERPDGSNFTLKIRSTKLEDSAMYFCASSDNGASTNEKLFFGSGTQLSVL.

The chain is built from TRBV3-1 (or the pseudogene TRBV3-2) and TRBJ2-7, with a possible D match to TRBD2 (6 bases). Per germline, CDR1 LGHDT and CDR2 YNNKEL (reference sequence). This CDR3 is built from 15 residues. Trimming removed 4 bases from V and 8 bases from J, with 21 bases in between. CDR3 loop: CASSPSSGADRKQYF. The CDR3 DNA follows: TGTGCCAGCAGCCCGAGTAGCGGAGCGGACCGGAAGCAGTACTTC.

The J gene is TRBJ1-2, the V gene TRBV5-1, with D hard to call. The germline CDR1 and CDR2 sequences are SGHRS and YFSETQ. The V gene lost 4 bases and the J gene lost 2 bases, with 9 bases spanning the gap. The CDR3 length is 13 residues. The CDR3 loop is CASSPQENYGYTF. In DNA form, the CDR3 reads TGCGCCAGCAGCCCCCAGGAAAACTATGGCTACACCTTC.

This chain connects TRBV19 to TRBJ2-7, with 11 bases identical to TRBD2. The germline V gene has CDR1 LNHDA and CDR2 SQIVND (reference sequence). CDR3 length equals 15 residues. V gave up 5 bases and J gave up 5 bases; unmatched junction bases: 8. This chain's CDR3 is CASSPGLAGLNEQYF. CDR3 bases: TGTGCCAGTAGTCCCGGACTAGCGGGCCTGAACGAGCAGTACTTC.

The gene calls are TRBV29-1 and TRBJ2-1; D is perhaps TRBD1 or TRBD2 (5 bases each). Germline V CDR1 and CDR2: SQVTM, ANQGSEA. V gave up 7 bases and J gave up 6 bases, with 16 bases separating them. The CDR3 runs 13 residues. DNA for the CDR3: TGCAGCGGAAGTTGGGGACCCATCAATGAGCAGTTCTTC. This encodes CSGSWGPINEQFF.

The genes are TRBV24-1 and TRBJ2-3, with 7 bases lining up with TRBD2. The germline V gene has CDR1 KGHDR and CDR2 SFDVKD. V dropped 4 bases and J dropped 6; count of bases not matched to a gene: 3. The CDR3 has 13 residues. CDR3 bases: TGTGCCACCAGTGAAAATAGCGGGGATACGCAGTATTTT. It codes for CATSENSGDTQYF.

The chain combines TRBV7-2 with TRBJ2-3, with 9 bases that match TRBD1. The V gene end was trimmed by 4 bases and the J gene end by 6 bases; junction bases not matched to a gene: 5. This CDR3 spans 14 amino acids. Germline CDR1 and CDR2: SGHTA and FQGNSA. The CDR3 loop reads CASSWRTGVDTQYF. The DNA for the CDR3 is TGTGCCAGCAGCTGGAGGACAGGGGTCGATACGCAGTATTTT.

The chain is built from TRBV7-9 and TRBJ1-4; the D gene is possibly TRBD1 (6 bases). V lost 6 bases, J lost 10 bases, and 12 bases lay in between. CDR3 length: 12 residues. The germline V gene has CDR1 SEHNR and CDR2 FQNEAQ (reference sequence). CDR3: CASRSGEGKLFF. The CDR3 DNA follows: TGTGCCAGCAGGTCAGGGGAGGGAAAACTGTTTTTT.

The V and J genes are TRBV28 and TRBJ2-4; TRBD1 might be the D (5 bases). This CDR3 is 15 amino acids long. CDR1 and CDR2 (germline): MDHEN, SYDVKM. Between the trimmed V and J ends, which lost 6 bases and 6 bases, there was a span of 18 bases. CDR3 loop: CASSLELTVRNIQYF. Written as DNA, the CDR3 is TGTGCCAGCAGCCTCGAGTTGACAGTTCGAAACATTCAGTACTTC.